The 25 T cell receptor beta chains given below trace back to one sample, sequenced in a study of early T cells in non-severe SARS-CoV-2 infection. From the 5' RACE reads, TCRdb called clonotypes with MiXCR, one entry per CDR3 protein. The profile shows some 36,000 distinct CDR3 sequences, under 8% of them singletons. What was sequenced was whole blood. The source is an adult who was a healthcare worker with PCR-confirmed SARS-CoV-2 infection or an uninfected control (not recorded which).

In its sample, this clonotype ranks as medium-sized. The chain joins TRBV6-2 or TRBV6-3 to TRBJ2-6; D is unclear. The CDR3 contains 14 residues. Germline loops: CDR1 MNHEY, CDR2 SVGEGT. V was clipped by 2 bases and J by 0 bases, with 2 bases between them. The CDR3 bases are TGTGCCAGCAGTTACAACTCTGGGGCCAACGTCCTGACTTTC. As protein: CASSYNSGANVLTF.

There are a few counts of this clonotype. The gene calls are TRBV12-3 or TRBV12-4 and TRBJ2-7, with TRBD2 as a possible D gene (5 bases). The CDR3 loop spans 16 amino acids. V lost 5 bases, J lost 9 bases, and 26 bases lay in between. The CDR3 loop is CASSPRSITSPAGQYF. Written as DNA, the CDR3 is TGTGCCAGCAGTCCCCGGAGCATTACATCCCCGGCGGGGCAGTACTTC.

Ten or more counts support this clonotype. This sequence joins TRBV11-2 and TRBJ2-2; a weak D match, TRBD1 (6 bases). The CDR3 has 14 amino acids. V gave up 1 base and J gave up 6 bases, with 9 bases separating them. Per the germline V gene, CDR1 is SGHAT and CDR2 is FQNNGV. The CDR3 DNA follows: TGTGCCAGCAGCTTAGGACAGGTCGCCGGGGAGCTGTTTTTT. This encodes CASSLGQVAGELFF.

In this sample, this clonotype turned up a few times. V is TRBV4-1 and J is TRBJ1-2; 7 bases map to TRBD1. With V trimmed by 4 bases and J by 3 bases, 5 bases remained unmatched. The CDR3 sequence is 14 residues long. Per the germline V gene, CDR1 is MGHRA and CDR2 is YSYEKL. The DNA for the CDR3 is TGCGCCAGCAGCCTCCGACAGGGAGACTATGGCTACACCTTC. As protein: CASSLRQGDYGYTF.

There are a few counts of this clonotype. The J gene is TRBJ2-7, the V gene TRBV6-6, with D uncertain. Germline V gene lookup returns CDR1 MNHNY and CDR2 SVGAGI (reference sequence). The CDR3 runs to 14 residues. Trimming pared 2 bases from V and 3 bases from J, leaving 11 bases between. In DNA, the CDR3 is TGTGCCAGCAGTTACCCAGCAAGGAGCTACGAGCAGTACTTC. Translating it yields CASSYPARSYEQYF.

The table lists this clonotype with a few counts. The chain joins TRBV6-1 to TRBJ2-7; 9 bases line up with TRBD1. The germline V gene encodes CDR1 MNHNS and CDR2 SASEGT. This CDR3 has 15 residues. V gave up 6 bases and J gave up 4 bases; unmatched junction bases: 10. The CDR3 spells CASSSSGQGLYEQYF. CDR3 DNA: TGTGCCAGCAGCTCCTCGGGACAGGGTCTTTACGAGCAGTACTTC.

This clonotype was observed many times. The V and J genes are TRBV11-2 and TRBJ2-7, with TRBD2 identical over 8 bases. Germline CDR1 and CDR2: SGHAT and FQNNGV. The CDR3 contains 17 residues. V shed 5 bases, J shed 2 bases, and the junction held 14 bases outside the gene matches. CDR3 sequence (DNA): TGTGCCAGCAGCCAACCCTTAACGGGAGGGCAGGCCTACGAGCAGTACTTC. As protein: CASSQPLTGGQAYEQYF.

This clonotype has only a few counts. The chain couples TRBV5-3 to TRBJ2-7, with 7 nucleotides matching TRBD2. TRBV5-3 is reported as an ORF; its role is uncertain. J gave up 1 base and V 4 bases, and 5 bases lay outside the gene matches. The CDR3 is made up of 14 amino acids. DNA for the CDR3: TGTGCCAGAAGCACCGCGGGAGAATCCTACGAGCAGTACTTC. It codes for CARSTAGESYEQYF.

This clonotype showed up many times. The rearrangement links TRBV15 to TRBJ2-6, with 7 nucleotides matching TRBD2. Trimming cost V 5 bases and J 0 bases; bases outside gene matches: 10. The germline CDR1 and CDR2 sequences are LNHNV and YYDKDF (reference sequence). This CDR3 has 18 amino acids. The CDR3 bases are TGTGCCACCAGCGACGGATTAGCGGGTTACTCTGGGGCCAACGTCCTGACTTTC. Protein sequence: CATSDGLAGYSGANVLTF. Based on the CDR3 plus reference TRBV15 and TRBJ2-6, the full variable domain is DAMVIQNPRYQVTQFGKPVTLSCSQTLNHNVMYWYQQKSSQAPKLLFHYYDKDFNNEADTPDNFQSRRPNTSFCFLDIRSPGLGDTAMYLCATSDGLAGYSGANVLTFGAGSRLTVL.

This clonotype was found many times. The rearrangement uses TRBV7-9 and TRBJ1-2; D is perhaps TRBD1 (5 bases). CDR3 length equals 15 residues. Looked up from germline, CDR1 is SEHNR and CDR2 is FQNEAQ (reference sequence). V shed 3 bases and J shed 6 bases, with 17 bases lying between them. The CDR3 loop is CASSFPQAGDNGYTF. CDR3 bases: TGTGCCAGCAGCTTCCCCCAAGCGGGGGATAATGGCTACACCTTC.

The chain has TRBV7-9 and TRBJ2-1; D gene unclear. Germline V lookup: CDR1 SEHNR, CDR2 FQNEAQ (reference sequence). This CDR3 contains 15 residues. V was pared by 5 bases and J by 5 bases, with 16 bases between. In nucleotides, the CDR3 is TGTGCCAGCAGCCCCGGCGGAGCGCTCAACAATGAGCAGTTCTTC. Its protein product is CASSPGGALNNEQFF.

This clonotype has more than one count but fewer than ten. The rearrangement links TRBV2 to TRBJ1-1; D unclear. This CDR3 has 14 residues. V lost 3 bases to trimming and J lost 0 bases, with 8 bases between them. CDR1 is SNHLY and CDR2 is FYNNEI in the germline V gene. The DNA for the CDR3 is TGTGCCAGCAGTGAGACGGGTATGAACACTGAAGCTTTCTTT. Translation gives CASSETGMNTEAFF. The full variable domain, its missing parts supplied by reference TRBV2 and TRBJ1-1, is EPEVTQTPSHQVTQMGQEVILRCVPISNHLYFYWYRQILGQKVEFLVSFYNNEISEKSEIFDDQFSVERPDGSNFTLKIRSTKLEDSAMYFCASSETGMNTEAFFGQGTRLTVV.

This clonotype was counted between two and nine times. V and J are TRBV20-1 and TRBJ2-5; 10 positions agree with TRBD2. The CDR3 spans 14 residues. Germline CDR1 and CDR2: DFQATT and SNEGSKA (reference sequence). In nucleotides, the CDR3 is TGCAGGGCCGGACTAGCGGCTTACCAAGAGACCCAGTACTTC. Translating it yields CRAGLAAYQETQYF.

Concerning this clonotype: One end of the junction varies from germline; a read error may be responsible. The chain recombines TRBV28 with TRBJ2-1; D not certain. The V gene's germline CDR1 is MDHEN and CDR2 SYDVKM. This CDR3 comprises 13 residues. CDR3 protein: CTSRKTSYNEQFF. The CDR3, as DNA: TGTACCAGCAGAAAGACATCCTACAATGAGCAGTTCTTC.

This clonotype was counted many times. The V gene is TRBV20-1, the J gene TRBJ1-5; tentatively, D is TRBD1 (6 bases). This CDR3 spans 19 amino acids. Germline lookup yields CDR1 DFQATT and CDR2 SNEGSKA (reference sequence). With 6 bases removed from V and 2 bases from J, the gap between germline ends came to 29 bases. CDR3: CSALGTTGYSFGGNQPQHF. Here the CDR3 DNA reads TGCAGTGCCCTTGGGACAACAGGATATTCCTTTGGGGGCAATCAGCCCCAGCATTTT.

The V gene is TRBV7-9, the J gene TRBJ1-1, with D hard to call. The ends were cut back, 3 bases at V and 6 bases at J, with 14 bases in the middle. The germline V gene has CDR1 SEHNR and CDR2 FQNEAQ (reference sequence). This CDR3 contains 14 residues. In nucleotides, the CDR3 is TGTGCCAGCAGCTTTCGGGAGAGGCGACCTGAAGCTTTCTTT. Its translation is CASSFRERRPEAFF.

J is TRBJ1-1 and V is TRBV13, with D possibly being TRBD1 (5 bases). The CDR3 is 12 amino acids. Trimming removed 3 bases at V and 10 bases at J, with 12 bases between. In germline, CDR1 is PRHDT, CDR2 FYEKMQ (reference sequence). In DNA, the CDR3 is TGTGCCAGCAGCTTGAACCGGGACCCAGCTTTCTTT. Amino acids: CASSLNRDPAFF. The variable domain in full, completed from reference TRBV13 and TRBJ1-1, reads AAGVIQSPRHLIKEKRETATLKCYPIPRHDTVYWYQQGPGQDPQFLISFYEKMQSDKGSIPDRFSAQQFSDYHSELNMSSLELGDSALYFCASSLNRDPAFFGQGTRLTVV.

This clonotype came up many times. V is TRBV4-3 and J is TRBJ2-7, with a weak D call TRBD2 (6 bases). Trimming took off 4 bases at V and 0 bases at J, with 10 bases between the two ends. The CDR3 runs 14 residues. Germline V CDR1 and CDR2: LGHNA, YSLEER. The CDR3 bases are TGCGCCAGCAGCCTGGACGGGAGCTCCTACGAGCAGTACTTC. It codes for CASSLDGSSYEQYF.

This clonotype came up a few times. The chain joins TRBV24-1 to TRBJ2-7; 7 bases are a match to TRBD1. The trim removed 3 bases at V and 6 bases at J, leaving 13 bases unmatched. Germline-derived CDR1 and CDR2 are KGHDR and SFDVKD. The CDR3 length is 16 residues. The CDR3 bases are TGTGCCACCAGTGATGACAGGGCAGAATTGTGGGGCGAGCAGTACTTC. This sequence encodes CATSDDRAELWGEQYF.

V gene TRBV7-8 combines with J gene TRBJ2-5, with unresolved D. Trimming took 6 bases from V and 5 from J, leaving 25 bases between them. The CDR3 runs to 17 residues. Germline values: CDR1 SGHVS, CDR2 FQNEAQ. The CDR3 here is CASSSSGWVVGGETQYF. DNA of the CDR3: TGTGCCAGCAGTTCCTCTGGTTGGGTCGTAGGTGGGGAGACCCAGTACTTC.

This clonotype was counted between two and nine times. The V gene is TRBV7-8, the J gene TRBJ2-1; TRBD1 is a possible D gene (5 bases). The CDR3 spans 15 residues. CDR1 is SGHVS, CDR2 FQNEAQ, per germline. With 0 bases removed from V and 3 bases from J, the gap between germline ends came to 9 bases. The CDR3 region has the DNA TGTGCCAGCAGCTTAGCGCAGGGAATCTACAATGAGCAGTTCTTC. Its translation is CASSLAQGIYNEQFF.

Many counts were recorded for this clonotype. The V gene is TRBV7-2, the J gene TRBJ2-7; tentatively, D is TRBD1 (6 bases). The germline V and J ends were trimmed by 5 bases and 3 bases, with 17 bases remaining between them. This CDR3 has 15 residues. The germline V gene has CDR1 SGHTA and CDR2 FQGNSA. CDR3 in amino acids: CASSPKGHNSYEQYF. The CDR3 DNA sequence: TGTGCCAGCAGCCCTAAGGGACACAACAGCTACGAGCAGTACTTC. Full variable domain (missing parts from reference TRBV7-2 and TRBJ2-7): GAGVSQSPSNKVTEKGKDVELRCDPISGHTALYWYRQSLGQGLEFLIYFQGNSAPDKSGLPSDRFSAERTGGSVSTLTIQRTQQEDSAVYLCASSPKGHNSYEQYFGPGTRLTVT.

The chain links TRBV5-1 to TRBJ2-7; TRBD1 might be the D (6 bases). Between the trimmed V and J ends, which lost 4 bases and 1 base, there was a span of 12 bases. The CDR3 consists of 14 residues. Germline V gives CDR1 SGHRS, CDR2 YFSETQ. This CDR3 is CASSPVGASYEQYF. The CDR3 region has the DNA TGCGCCAGCAGCCCGGTGGGGGCGTCCTACGAGCAGTACTTC.

This clonotype was seen only a few times. The junction departs from germline at one end; a sequencing error may be responsible. The chain is built from TRBV11-2 and TRBJ2-3; D might be TRBD1 (6 bases). CDR3 size: 16 residues. Germline V CDR1 and CDR2: SGHAT, FQNNGV. The CDR3 loop reads CAGSLGRTASTDTQYF. CDR3 DNA: TGTGCCGGCAGCTTAGGTCGGACAGCTAGCACAGATACGCAGTATTTT.

This clonotype appeared many times. The V call is TRBV19, the J call TRBJ2-7; D may be TRBD2 (5 bases). V lost 10 bases and J lost 2, with 21 bases in between. Germline assignment: CDR1 LNHDA and CDR2 SQIVND (reference sequence). The CDR3 covers 15 residues. The CDR3 DNA reads as TGTGCCACCCGGAGGTCTGGAACACTCCCCTACGAGCAGTACTTC. It is translated as CATRRSGTLPYEQYF.